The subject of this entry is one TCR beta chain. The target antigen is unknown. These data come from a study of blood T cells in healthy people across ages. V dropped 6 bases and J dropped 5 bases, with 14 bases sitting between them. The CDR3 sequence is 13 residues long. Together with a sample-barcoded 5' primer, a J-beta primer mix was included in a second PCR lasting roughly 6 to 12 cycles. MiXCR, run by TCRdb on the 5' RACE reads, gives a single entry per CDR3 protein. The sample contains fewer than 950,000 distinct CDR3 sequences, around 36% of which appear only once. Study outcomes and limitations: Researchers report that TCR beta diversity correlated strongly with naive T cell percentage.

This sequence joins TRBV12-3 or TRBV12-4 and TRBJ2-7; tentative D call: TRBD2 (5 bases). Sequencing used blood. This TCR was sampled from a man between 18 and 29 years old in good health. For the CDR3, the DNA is TGTGCCAGCAGCCTACTAGGAGCCGACGAGCAGTACTTC. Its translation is CASSLLGADEQYF.